This T cell receptor (beta chain) was recovered during a study of blood T cell repertoires in COVID-19. Across the whole study: PBMCs, B-cell-depleted T cells, or T cells provided the cDNA or gDNA that made up the material.

The table came from immunoSEQ multiplex PCR; TCRdb's copy has only in-frame clones and leaves some out. The data show some 490,000 clones, more than 85% seen once. Sequencing was done on a sample of PBMCs or T cells enriched from blood (not recorded which). This TCR was recovered from a woman in her sixties who had recovered from COVID-19.

The CDR3 protein is CATQGGVDTGELFF. The CDR3 nucleotides read TGTGCCACTCAGGGGGGTGTCGATACCGGGGAGCTGTTTTTT. This chain links TRBV19 with TRBJ2-2; maybe TRBD1 (7 bases). From germline, CDR1 is LNHDA and CDR2 SQIVND (reference sequence). The V and J ends lost 10 bases and 5 bases respectively, with 17 bases between them. This CDR3 has 14 amino acids.